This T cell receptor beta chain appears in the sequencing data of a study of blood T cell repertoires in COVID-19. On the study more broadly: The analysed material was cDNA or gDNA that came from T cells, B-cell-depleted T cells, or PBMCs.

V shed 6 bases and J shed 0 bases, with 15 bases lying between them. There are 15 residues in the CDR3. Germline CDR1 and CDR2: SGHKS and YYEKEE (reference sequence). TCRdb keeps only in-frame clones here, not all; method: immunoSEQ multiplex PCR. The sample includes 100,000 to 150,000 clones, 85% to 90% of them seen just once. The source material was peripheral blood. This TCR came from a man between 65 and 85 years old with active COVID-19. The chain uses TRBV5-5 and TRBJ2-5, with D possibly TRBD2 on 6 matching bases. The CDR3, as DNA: TGTGCCAGCACCGGCTTGGCGGGATACCAAGAGACCCAGTACTTC. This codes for CASTGLAGYQETQYF.